This TCR beta chain was documented in a study of shared clonotypes between healthy human individuals. The naive CD8 population came from CD45RO-negative cells selected for CCR7, without terminally differentiated effector memory CD45RA+ cells. The CDR3 contains 12 residues. Trimming took 5 bases from V and 6 from J, leaving 11 bases between them. CDR1 and CDR2 (germline): SGHVS, FNYEAQ. Generated by immunoSEQ multiplex PCR, the TCRdb table keeps only in-frame clones and is missing some. The sample carries around 1,900,000 clones, approximately 92% recorded once. Comment on this clone: Other DNA sequences in the same sample also yield this CDR3.

The sequencing sample was made of naive CD8+ T cells from PBMCs. The chain combines TRBV7-6 with TRBJ2-7; D may be TRBD2 (5 bases). The TCR sequence derives from a man between 18 and 29 years old in good health. Some clones in this sample may be carry-over from other donors' samples. The CDR3 loop is CASSLGGGEQYF. The CDR3 DNA sequence: TGTGCCAGCAGCCTAGGAGGCGGCGAGCAGTACTTC. The full variable domain, rest sourced from reference TRBV7-6 and TRBJ2-7, is GAGVSQSPRYKVTKRGQDVALRCDPISGHVSLYWYRQALGQGPEFLTYFNYEAQQDKSGLPNDRFSAERPEGSISTLTIQRTEQRDSAMYRCASSLGGGEQYFGPGTRLTVT.